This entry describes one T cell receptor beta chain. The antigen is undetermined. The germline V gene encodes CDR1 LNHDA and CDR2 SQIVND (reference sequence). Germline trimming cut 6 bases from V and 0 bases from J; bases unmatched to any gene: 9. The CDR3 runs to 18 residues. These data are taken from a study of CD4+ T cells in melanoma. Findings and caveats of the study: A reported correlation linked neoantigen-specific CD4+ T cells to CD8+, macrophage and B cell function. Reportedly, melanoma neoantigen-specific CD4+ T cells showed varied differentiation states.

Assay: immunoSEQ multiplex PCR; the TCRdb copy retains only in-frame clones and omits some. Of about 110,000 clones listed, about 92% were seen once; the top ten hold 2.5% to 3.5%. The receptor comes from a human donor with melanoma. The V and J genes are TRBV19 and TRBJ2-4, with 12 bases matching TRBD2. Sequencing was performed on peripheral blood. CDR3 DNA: TGTGCCAGTAGCGACGGACTAGCGGGGCCGCCAGCCAAAAACATTCAGTACTTC. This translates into CASSDGLAGPPAKNIQYF.